The rows below give T cell receptor beta chains drawn from one sample of a study of T cells in Graves' hyperthyroidism and ophthalmopathy. Using its own MiXCR run on the multiplex PCR reads, TCRdb lists one record per CDR3 protein. The repertoire has 250,000 to 300,000 distinct CDR3 sequences, about 14% of them found once; the top ten carry 7.8%. The sequenced material came from blood. The source of these receptors is a woman in her 30s with Graves' hyperthyroidism that later progressed to Graves' ophthalmopathy. CDR3s include the opening cysteine and the closing phenylalanine or tryptophan. Each record gives: clone size, D gene, V gene, J gene, CDR3 DNA, CDR3 protein. A D gene is named only where the DNA matches it firmly. Size values are once, few and many counts, or a class for expanded clones, and some rows have none.

size: many; D: -; V: TRBV12-3/TRBV12-4; J: TRBJ1-1; DNA: TGTGCCAGCATCAAAAGGGAGGGAGCTGAAGCTTTCTTT; CDR3: CASIKREGAEAFF
size: -; D: -; V: TRBV6-1; J: TRBJ2-7; DNA: TGTGCCAGCAGCTTTGGGGGCGGGGAATACGAGCAGTACTTC; CDR3: CASSFGGGEYEQYF
size: many; D: -; V: TRBV20-1; J: TRBJ2-7; DNA: TGCAGTGCTAGAGTAACAGGCGAATTCATGGCATCCTACGAGCAGTACTTC; CDR3: CSARVTGEFMASYEQYF
size: many; D: TRBD1; V: TRBV28; J: TRBJ1-6; DNA: TGTGCCAGCAGTAAGCCCACAGGGGGAAATTCACCCCTCCACTTT; CDR3: CASSKPTGGNSPLHF
size: few; D: -; V: TRBV6-1; J: TRBJ2-2; DNA: TGTGCCAGCAGTTATAGGGGCTCCCCGAACACCGGGGAGCTGTTTTTT; CDR3: CASSYRGSPNTGELFF
size: many; D: -; V: TRBV4-3; J: TRBJ2-1; DNA: TGCGCCAGCAGCCAAGATATGGTAGGGCGATCCTACAATGAGCAGTTCTTC; CDR3: CASSQDMVGRSYNEQFF
size: many; D: TRBD2; V: TRBV7-2; J: TRBJ2-1; DNA: TGTGCCAGCAGCCCAAGACTACTAGCGGAATACAATGAGCAGTTCTTC; CDR3: CASSPRLLAEYNEQFF
size: many; D: -; V: TRBV6-2/TRBV6-3; J: TRBJ1-2; DNA: TGTGCCAGCAGTTACGGACACGCTTCGGATGGCTACACCTTC; CDR3: CASSYGHASDGYTF
size: many; D: -; V: TRBV6-5; J: TRBJ2-7; DNA: TGTGCCAGCAGTTACGGGCACCTGAGCTCCTACGAGCAGTACTTC; CDR3: CASSYGHLSSYEQYF
size: many; D: -; V: TRBV6-8; J: TRBJ2-2; DNA: TGTGCCAGCCGCGGGGTCTGCACCGGGGAGCTGTTTTTT; CDR3: CASRGVCTGELFF
size: few; D: TRBD1; V: TRBV7-7; J: TRBJ2-7; DNA: TGTGCTAGCAGCCCACAGGGGAAACCCTACGAGCAGTACTTC; CDR3: CASSPQGKPYEQYF
size: many; D: TRBD2; V: TRBV19; J: TRBJ2-3; DNA: TGTGCCAGTAGTATAGGGGGACTAGCGGGATTAACAGATACGCAGTATTTT; CDR3: CASSIGGLAGLTDTQYF
size: few; D: -; V: TRBV25-1; J: TRBJ2-1; DNA: TGTGCCAGCAGTTTAGCGGAACCGTGGAATGAGCAGTTCTTC; CDR3: CASSLAEPWNEQFF
size: many; D: -; V: TRBV27; J: TRBJ1-1; DNA: TGTGCCAGCAGTTTAGTTCAGTCTATTAGGAGGAGTGAAGCTTTCTTT; CDR3: CASSLVQSIRRSEAFF
size: many; D: -; V: TRBV7-2; J: TRBJ2-3; DNA: TGTGCCAGCAGCTTTTCTGCACACACAGATACGCAGTATTTT; CDR3: CASSFSAHTDTQYF
size: -; D: TRBD2; V: TRBV19; J: TRBJ2-1; DNA: TGTGCCAGTAGTCGCGGGGGGTTCGGGGTCTACAATGAGCAGTTCTTC; CDR3: CASSRGGFGVYNEQFF
size: many; D: TRBD2; V: TRBV4-1; J: TRBJ2-1; DNA: TGCGCCAGCAGCCAGCAGCCTAGCGGGAGTAATGAGCAGTTCTTC; CDR3: CASSQQPSGSNEQFF
size: many; D: TRBD2; V: TRBV15; J: TRBJ2-1; DNA: TGTGCCACCAGCAGCATGGGACTAGCGTCGGATGAGCAGTTCTTC; CDR3: CATSSMGLASDEQFF
size: many; D: -; V: TRBV30; J: TRBJ1-1; DNA: TGTGCCTGGAGTCTCCCAGGGGTCACTGAAGCTTTCTTT; CDR3: CAWSLPGVTEAFF
size: many; D: TRBD2; V: TRBV7-2; J: TRBJ2-1; DNA: TGTGCCAGCAGCGCCCTGGTAGCGGGAGGATACAATGAGCAGTTCTTC; CDR3: CASSALVAGGYNEQFF
size: many; D: -; V: TRBV28; J: TRBJ2-7; DNA: TGTGCCAGCAGTTCCCCCTCAGGGGCCTACGAGCAGTACTTC; CDR3: CASSSPSGAYEQYF
size: -; D: -; V: TRBV7-2; J: TRBJ2-5; DNA: TGTGCCAGCAGCTTAGGGGGGGGCGGGTCCCAGTACTTC; CDR3: CASSLGGGGSQYF
size: many; D: -; V: TRBV6-5; J: TRBJ2-3; DNA: TGTGCCAGCAGTTTCTTGGGGGAGCGCACAGATACGCAGTATTTT; CDR3: CASSFLGERTDTQYF
size: -; D: -; V: TRBV4-2; J: TRBJ2-5; DNA: TGTGCCAGCAGCCAATTTATGGACCTTACGTACCAAGAGACCCAGTACTTC; CDR3: CASSQFMDLTYQETQYF
size: -; D: -; V: TRBV5-8; J: TRBJ2-4; DNA: TGTGCCAGCAGCTCCCCGCACCTTTGGGGTTTTCAGTACTTC; CDR3: CASSSPHLWGFQYF
size: -; D: TRBD2; V: TRBV29-1; J: TRBJ2-7; DNA: TGCAGCGTTGTAGCTAGCGGACGCTCGGAGCAGTACTTC; CDR3: CSVVASGRSEQYF
size: -; D: TRBD1; V: TRBV25-1; J: TRBJ2-1; DNA: TGTGCCAGCAGTCCCCCTAGGGGACAGCAAGGTCGGTTCTTC; CDR3: CASSPPRGQQGRFF
size: many; D: TRBD1; V: TRBV6-2/TRBV6-3; J: TRBJ1-1; DNA: TGTGCCAGCAGTTACGGATTTTGGACAGGGGAGGCCAACACTGAAGCTTTCTTT; CDR3: CASSYGFWTGEANTEAFF
size: few; D: -; V: TRBV24-1; J: TRBJ1-1; DNA: TGTGCCACCAGTGATTCTTTGGGGAACACTGAAGCTTTCTTT; CDR3: CATSDSLGNTEAFF
size: -; D: TRBD1; V: TRBV5-6; J: TRBJ2-6; DNA: TGTGCCAGCAAAGGGGGCCCTGGGGCCAACGTCCTGACTTTC; CDR3: CASKGGPGANVLTF
size: -; D: TRBD2; V: TRBV19; J: TRBJ2-7; DNA: TGTGCCAGTAGAGACACCCCAACTAGCGGGAGGGGCTCCTACAATGAGCAGTACTTC; CDR3: CASRDTPTSGRGSYNEQYF
size: many; D: TRBD2; V: TRBV2; J: TRBJ2-7; DNA: TGTGCCAGCAACCTAGGGTCTAGCGGAGGTTACGAGCAGTACTTC; CDR3: CASNLGSSGGYEQYF
size: many; D: -; V: TRBV28; J: TRBJ2-1; DNA: TGTGCCAGCAGTTTAGGGCGCAGGGGTGAGCAGTTCTTC; CDR3: CASSLGRRGEQFF
size: many; D: -; V: TRBV12-3/TRBV12-4; J: TRBJ2-7; DNA: TGTGCCAGCAGGCAAGGGACCTCAGCCTACGAGCAGTACTTC; CDR3: CASRQGTSAYEQYF
size: many; D: -; V: TRBV28; J: TRBJ1-2; DNA: TGTGCCAGCAGCCCGGCACAGGGTTTCAGCTATGGCTACACCTTC; CDR3: CASSPAQGFSYGYTF
size: many; D: TRBD2; V: TRBV19; J: TRBJ2-2; DNA: TGTGCCAGTAGTATTAGCGGGAGTAGAACCGGGGAGCTGTTTTTT; CDR3: CASSISGSRTGELFF
size: many; D: -; V: TRBV30; J: TRBJ1-5; DNA: TGTGCCTGGAGTGACATGGAGGGGCAGCCCCAGCATTTT; CDR3: CAWSDMEGQPQHF
size: many; D: -; V: TRBV7-9; J: TRBJ2-3; DNA: TGTGCCAGCAGCTCCCGTGGGAGCGCCGAAACAGATACGCAGTATTTT; CDR3: CASSSRGSAETDTQYF
size: many; D: -; V: TRBV28; J: TRBJ2-3; DNA: TGTGCCAGCAGCTCCCCGGGCCCTAGCACAGATACGCAGTATTTT; CDR3: CASSSPGPSTDTQYF
size: many; D: TRBD1; V: TRBV7-3; J: TRBJ2-3; DNA: TGTGCCAGCAGCTTGACAGGGGTCAGCACAGATACGCAGTATTTT; CDR3: CASSLTGVSTDTQYF
size: -; D: TRBD1; V: TRBV11-2; J: TRBJ2-3; DNA: TGTGCCAGCAGCTATGGGACAGGGGTTAGATATACGCAGTATTTT; CDR3: CASSYGTGVRYTQYF
size: many; D: TRBD1; V: TRBV6-1; J: TRBJ2-2; DNA: TGTGCCAGCACCTGGGGACAGGGGATCGGGGAGCTGTTTTTT; CDR3: CASTWGQGIGELFF
size: many; D: TRBD1; V: TRBV6-1; J: TRBJ2-2; DNA: TGTGCCACTACGGGTACAGGGGGCTCCGGGGAGCTGTTTTTT; CDR3: CATTGTGGSGELFF
size: many; D: TRBD2; V: TRBV4-3; J: TRBJ2-5; DNA: TGCGCCAGCAGCCAAGGGGGTAGCGGGAGTGAGACCCAGTACTTC; CDR3: CASSQGGSGSETQYF
size: many; D: TRBD2; V: TRBV7-8; J: TRBJ2-1; DNA: TGTGCCAGCAGCTTTTATAAAAGGACTAGCGGGAGGGGAGCCTACAATGAGCAGTTCTTC; CDR3: CASSFYKRTSGRGAYNEQFF
size: many; D: -; V: TRBV9; J: TRBJ1-1; DNA: TGTGCCAGCAGCGTCGCGAACAGGATGAACACTGAAGCTTTCTTT; CDR3: CASSVANRMNTEAFF
size: -; D: -; V: TRBV7-3; J: TRBJ1-3; DNA: TGTGCCAGCAGCTCAGACTCTGGAAACACCATATATTTT; CDR3: CASSSDSGNTIYF
size: many; D: -; V: TRBV7-3; J: TRBJ2-5; DNA: TGTGCCAGCAGTCCTAACAGGGCTGAGACCCAGTACTTC; CDR3: CASSPNRAETQYF
size: many; D: TRBD2; V: TRBV7-6; J: TRBJ2-1; DNA: TGTGCCAGCAGCTTAGTCGGATCTAGCGGGACCTACAATGAGCAGTTCTTC; CDR3: CASSLVGSSGTYNEQFF
size: many; D: -; V: TRBV12-3/TRBV12-4; J: TRBJ2-1; DNA: TGTGCCAGCATGGAGGGGGGGGCAAATCCCTACAATGAGCAGTTCTTC; CDR3: CASMEGGANPYNEQFF
size: -; D: -; V: TRBV19; J: TRBJ2-7; DNA: TGTGCCAGTGGGGTTGCCAACGAGCAGTACTTC; CDR3: CASGVANEQYF
size: many; D: TRBD2; V: TRBV27; J: TRBJ2-2; DNA: TGTGCCAGCAGTTTACGTCTAGCGGGAGTCACCGGGGAGCTGTTTTTT; CDR3: CASSLRLAGVTGELFF
size: many; D: TRBD1; V: TRBV29-1; J: TRBJ2-7; DNA: TGCAGCGTTGTGCCACAGGGGACCTACGAGCAGTACTTC; CDR3: CSVVPQGTYEQYF
size: many; D: -; V: TRBV7-8; J: TRBJ2-1; DNA: TGTGCCAGCAGCTTAATAGGCCCCAGCTCCTACAATGAGCAGTTCTTC; CDR3: CASSLIGPSSYNEQFF
size: many; D: TRBD2; V: TRBV27; J: TRBJ2-3; DNA: TGTGCCAGCAGTTTATTTCTGGGGGGGAGAGGCACAGATACGCAGTATTTT; CDR3: CASSLFLGGRGTDTQYF
size: many; D: TRBD2; V: TRBV6-2/TRBV6-3; J: TRBJ2-1; DNA: TGTGCCAGCAGTTACTCGGAGGCTAGCGGACCATACAATGAGCAGTTCTTC; CDR3: CASSYSEASGPYNEQFF
size: many; D: -; V: TRBV3-1; J: TRBJ2-5; DNA: TGTGCCAGCCTAATGCGTGCAGCTGGGACCCAGTACTTC; CDR3: CASLMRAAGTQYF
size: many; D: TRBD2; V: TRBV27; J: TRBJ2-1; DNA: TGTGCCAGCAGTTGGTTTCCGGAGCGGGAGGAATACAATGAGCAGTTCTTC; CDR3: CASSWFPEREEYNEQFF
size: many; D: -; V: TRBV20-1; J: TRBJ2-7; DNA: TGCAGTGCTATTTTCCTCTTCTACGAGCAGTACTTC; CDR3: CSAIFLFYEQYF